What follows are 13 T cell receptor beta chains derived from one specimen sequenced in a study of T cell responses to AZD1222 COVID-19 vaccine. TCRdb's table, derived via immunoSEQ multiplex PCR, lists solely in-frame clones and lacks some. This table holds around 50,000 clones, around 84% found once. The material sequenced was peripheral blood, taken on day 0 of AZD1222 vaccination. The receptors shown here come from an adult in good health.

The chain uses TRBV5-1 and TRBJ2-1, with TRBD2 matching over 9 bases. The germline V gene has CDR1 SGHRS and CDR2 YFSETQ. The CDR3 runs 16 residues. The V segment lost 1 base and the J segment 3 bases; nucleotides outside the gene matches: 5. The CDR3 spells CASSLILAGFYNEQFF. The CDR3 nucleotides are TGCGCCAGCAGCTTGATTCTAGCGGGGTTCTACAATGAGCAGTTCTTC.

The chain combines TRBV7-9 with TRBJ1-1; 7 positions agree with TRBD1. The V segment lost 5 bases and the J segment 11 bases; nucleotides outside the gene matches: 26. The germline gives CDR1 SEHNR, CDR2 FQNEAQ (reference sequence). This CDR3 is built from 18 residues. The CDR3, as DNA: TGTGCCAGCAGCCCTCAGGGGACAGTGGGACAGCGGGGGATTGTGGCTTTCTTT. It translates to CASSPQGTVGQRGIVAFF.

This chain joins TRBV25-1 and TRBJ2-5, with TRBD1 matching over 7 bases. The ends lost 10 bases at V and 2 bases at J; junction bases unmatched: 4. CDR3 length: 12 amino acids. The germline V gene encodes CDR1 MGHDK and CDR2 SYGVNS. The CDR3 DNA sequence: TGTGCCATCACAGGGGATCAAGAGACCCAGTACTTC. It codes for CAITGDQETQYF.

The CDR3: CASSGQERQPQHF. The CDR3 nucleotides are TGTGCCAGCAGCGGTCAGGAACGTCAGCCCCAGCATTTT. This rearrangement joins TRBV6-5 to TRBJ1-5; D is undetermined. This CDR3 spans 13 amino acids. Germline CDR1 MNHEY, CDR2 SVGAGI. Trimming cost V 6 bases and J 6 bases, with 12 bases left between them.

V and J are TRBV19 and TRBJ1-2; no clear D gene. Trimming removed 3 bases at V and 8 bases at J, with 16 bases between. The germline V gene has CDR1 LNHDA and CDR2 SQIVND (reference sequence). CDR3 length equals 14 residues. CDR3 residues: CASSIPGSPRGYTF. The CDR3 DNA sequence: TGTGCCAGTAGTATCCCCGGATCACCACGGGGCTACACCTTC.

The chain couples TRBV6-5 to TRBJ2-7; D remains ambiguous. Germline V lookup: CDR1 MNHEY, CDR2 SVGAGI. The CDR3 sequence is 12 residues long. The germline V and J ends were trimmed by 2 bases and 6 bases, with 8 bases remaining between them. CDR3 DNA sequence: TGTGCCAGCAGTTACCGCGAAGGCGAGCAGTACTTC. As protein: CASSYREGEQYF.

The CDR3 loop is CASSLAARGTEAFF. DNA of the CDR3: TGCGCCAGCAGCCTGGCGGCCAGGGGGACTGAAGCTTTCTTT. The V gene is TRBV5-1, the J gene TRBJ1-1; 7 bases fit TRBD1. The junction had 8 bases not matched to a gene; V was cut back by 4 bases and J by 5 bases. There are 14 residues in the CDR3. The V gene's germline CDR1 is SGHRS and CDR2 YFSETQ. Drawing the rest from reference TRBV5-1 and TRBJ1-1, the complete variable domain is KAGVTQTPRYLIKTRGQQVTLSCSPISGHRSVSWYQQTPGQGLQFLFEYFSETQRNKGNFPGRFSGRQFSNSRSEMNVSTLELGDSALYLCASSLAARGTEAFFGQGTRLTVV.

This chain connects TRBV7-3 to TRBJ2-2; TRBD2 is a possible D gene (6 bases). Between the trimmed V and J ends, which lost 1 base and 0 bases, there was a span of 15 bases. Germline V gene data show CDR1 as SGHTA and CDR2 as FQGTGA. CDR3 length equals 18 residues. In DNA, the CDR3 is TGTGCCAGCAGCTTAAGGCCGGGACTGCGCGCGAACACCGGGGAGCTGTTTTTT. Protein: CASSLRPGLRANTGELFF.

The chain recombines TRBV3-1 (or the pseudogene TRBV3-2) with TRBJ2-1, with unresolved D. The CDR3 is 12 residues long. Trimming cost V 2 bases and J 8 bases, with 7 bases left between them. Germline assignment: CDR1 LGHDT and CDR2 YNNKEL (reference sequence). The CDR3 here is CASSQLVDEQFF. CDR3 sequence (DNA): TGTGCCAGCAGCCAATTAGTAGATGAGCAGTTCTTC.

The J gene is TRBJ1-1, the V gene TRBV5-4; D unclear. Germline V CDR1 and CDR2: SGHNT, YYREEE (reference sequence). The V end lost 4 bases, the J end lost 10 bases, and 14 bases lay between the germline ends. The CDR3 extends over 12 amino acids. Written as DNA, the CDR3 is TGTGCCAGCAGCGGATGGACCGGTGGAGCTTTCTTT. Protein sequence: CASSGWTGGAFF.

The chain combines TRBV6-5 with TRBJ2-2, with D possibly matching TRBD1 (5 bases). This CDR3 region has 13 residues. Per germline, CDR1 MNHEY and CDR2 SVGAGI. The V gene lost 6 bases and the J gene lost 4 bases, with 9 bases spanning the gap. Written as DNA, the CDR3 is TGTGCCAGCAGCTCAGGGTTCACCGGGGAGCTGTTTTTT. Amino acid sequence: CASSSGFTGELFF.

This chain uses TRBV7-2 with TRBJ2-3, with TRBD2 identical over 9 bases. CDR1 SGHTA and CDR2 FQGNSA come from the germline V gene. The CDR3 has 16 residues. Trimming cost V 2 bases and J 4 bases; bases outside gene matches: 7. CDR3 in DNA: TGTGCCAGCAGCTTATGGGCGGGGGGGCGCTCAGATACGCAGTATTTT. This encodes CASSLWAGGRSDTQYF.

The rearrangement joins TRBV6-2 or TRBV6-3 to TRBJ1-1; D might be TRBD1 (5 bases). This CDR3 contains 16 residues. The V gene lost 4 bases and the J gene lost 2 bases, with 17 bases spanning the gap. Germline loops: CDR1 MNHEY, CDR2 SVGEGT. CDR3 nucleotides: TGTGCCAGCAGTTGGCCCGGGGGAGCAGTCAACACTGAAGCTTTCTTT. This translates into CASSWPGGAVNTEAFF.